Listed below are T cell receptor beta chains from one sample, sequenced in a study of T cell responses to AZD1222 COVID-19 vaccine. Some clones are missing from TCRdb's copy, which holds only in-frame ones; the method was immunoSEQ multiplex PCR. The top ten clones hold 2% to 3% of a sample with approximately 52,000 clones, 87% of them seen once. Material: peripheral blood, obtained 28 days after the second AZD1222 dose. The source is an adult who received the AZD1222 COVID-19 vaccine. CDR3s include the opening cysteine and the closing phenylalanine or tryptophan. Each record gives: clone size, J gene, V gene, CDR3 protein. Only some rows state a clone size, as once, few, many or a class for expanded clones.

>-|TRBJ2-1|TRBV29-1
CSGLADSYNEQFF
>-|TRBJ2-2|TRBV28
CASTLAGVNTGELFF
>-|TRBJ2-1|TRBV6-1
CASTLPPGNEQFF
>-|TRBJ2-3|TRBV28
CASSASDGGSTDTQYF
>-|TRBJ1-5|TRBV5-1
CASSHGQGDQPQHF
>-|TRBJ1-3|TRBV28
CASSYGQGNTIYF
>-|TRBJ1-1|TRBV5-6
CASSPGTAGSNTEAFF
>few|TRBJ2-7|TRBV20-1
CSASQGGVRYF
>-|TRBJ2-7|TRBV19
CARSGTGEHEQYF
>-|TRBJ2-7|TRBV7-8
CASSLGGSGSPSEQYF
>-|TRBJ2-2|TRBV5-1
CASSFISTPNTGELFF
>-|TRBJ2-1|TRBV9
CASSVGPRTATYNEQFF
>few|TRBJ1-1|TRBV3-1/TRBV3-2
CASSQDGQGARWAFF
>-|TRBJ1-2|TRBV6-5
CASAAPDRGYGYTF
>-|TRBJ1-2|TRBV11-2
CASSLRQGSPYGYTF
>-|TRBJ2-7|TRBV5-1
CASSLAAAWGTSAYEQYF
>-|TRBJ2-5|TRBV2
CASKRASGTSAWTQYF
>once|TRBJ1-2|TRBV3-1/TRBV3-2
CASSQQTPAGGYTF
>-|TRBJ2-7|TRBV3-1/TRBV3-2
CASSQRGTYEQYF
>-|TRBJ2-1|TRBV24-1
CATSDPRGQGGNEQFF
>-|TRBJ2-7|TRBV2
CASRGSSYEQYF
>-|TRBJ2-7|TRBV11-2
CASSFTIYEQYF
>few|TRBJ1-6|TRBV11-3
CASSLVPPGSHYNSPLHF
>-|TRBJ1-1|TRBV19
CASKEPGAVVNTEAFF
>-|TRBJ2-1|TRBV24-1
CATSDSHSGRAAEQFF
>-|TRBJ2-2|TRBV28
CASSLTGNPGELFF
>-|TRBJ1-2|TRBV19
CASSPRVTNYGYTF
>-|TRBJ2-1|TRBV5-1
CASSSAGTKGRYEQFF
>-|TRBJ1-2|TRBV19
CASSIPGTGLSYTF
>-|TRBJ1-3|TRBV10-3
CAISGGESGNTIYF
>-|TRBJ1-1|TRBV4-2
CASSPRRGRTEAFF